Presented here are 32 T cell receptor beta chains from one specimen sequenced in a study of breast tumors, draining lymph nodes, adjacent tissues. Each CDR3 protein gets one entry after TCRdb re-called the multiplex PCR reads with MiXCR. The sample has about 150,000 distinct CDR3 sequences, less than 35% seen once. Samples came from axillary lymph nodes draining the breast cancer. The sample was axillary lymph node tissue. The receptors derive from a female donor with breast cancer. Some clones in this sample may be carry-over from other donors' samples.

This clonotype has at least ten counts. The chain has TRBV29-1 and TRBJ1-2; no reliable D call. Between the trimmed V and J ends, which lost 6 bases and 2 bases, there was a span of 10 bases. Looked up from germline, CDR1 is SQVTM and CDR2 is ANQGSEA. The CDR3 contains 12 residues. The CDR3 protein is CSVTQGNYGYTF. In nucleotides, the CDR3 is TGCAGCGTGACTCAAGGAAACTATGGCTACACCTTC. The full variable domain, with the rest looked up from reference TRBV29-1 and TRBJ1-2, is SAVISQKPSRDICQRGTSLTIQCQVDSQVTMMFWYRQQPGQSLTLIATANQGSEATYESGFVIDKFPISRPNLTFSTLTVSNMSPEDSSIYLCSVTQGNYGYTFGSGTRLTVV.

This clonotype turned up a few times. The chain joins TRBV7-3 to TRBJ2-3; a weak D match, TRBD2 (7 bases). Trimming removed 8 bases at V and 1 base at J, with 10 bases between. The CDR3 covers 13 residues. Germline V gene data show CDR1 as SGHTA and CDR2 as FQGTGA. The CDR3 bases are TGTGCCAGCGGGGGGGCGGGCACAGATACGCAGTATTTT. Translation gives CASGGAGTDTQYF.

The chain joins TRBV18 to TRBJ1-1; no reliable D call. V gave up 8 bases and J gave up 5 bases, with 12 bases separating them. The CDR3 sequence is 12 residues long. Germline CDR1 reads KGHSH; CDR2 reads LQKENI. CDR3 amino acids: CASRTEGTEAFF. CDR3 sequence (DNA): TGTGCCAGCCGCACGGAGGGAACTGAAGCTTTCTTT.

This clonotype was counted many times. The chain couples TRBV5-1 to TRBJ2-7; D gene uncertain. Germline loops: CDR1 SGHRS, CDR2 YFSETQ. The V end was cut by 0 bases, the J end by 3 bases, with 10 bases between. The CDR3 consists of 14 residues. The CDR3 nucleotides read TGCGCCAGCAGCTTGGACAGAAATTTCTACGAGCAGTACTTC. Translating it yields CASSLDRNFYEQYF.

The chain has TRBV5-1 and TRBJ1-1; TRBD1 is a possible D gene (5 bases). With 0 bases removed from V and 8 bases from J, the gap between germline ends came to 5 bases. In germline, CDR1 is SGHRS, CDR2 YFSETQ. This CDR3 region has 11 residues. CDR3 amino acids: CASSLGQEAFF. As DNA, the CDR3 is TGCGCCAGCAGCTTGGGACAGGAAGCTTTCTTT.

This chain uses TRBV6-1 with TRBJ1-6; D is undetermined. Germline loops: CDR1 MNHNS, CDR2 SASEGT. CDR3 length: 16 residues. Trimming took 5 bases from V and 7 from J, leaving 18 bases between them. The CDR3 DNA reads as TGTGCCAGCAGTCAACGCCCAGGTCTAGAGAATTCACCCCTCCACTTT. Translation gives CASSQRPGLENSPLHF.

Many counts were recorded for this clonotype. The chain is built from TRBV5-1 and TRBJ2-5; 8 nucleotides match TRBD2. Trimming removed 4 bases from V and 5 bases from J; junction bases left unmatched: 10. CDR3 length: 15 residues. Per the germline V gene, CDR1 is SGHRS and CDR2 is YFSETQ. CDR3 sequence (DNA): TGCGCCAGCAGCCGGTCCAGGAGCGGGGGTGAGACCCAGTACTTC. Encoded protein: CASSRSRSGGETQYF.

This clonotype was counted ten times or more. This chain connects TRBV7-2 to TRBJ2-2; no firm D call. The length of the CDR3 is 15 residues. From germline, CDR1 is SGHTA and CDR2 FQGNSA. Trimming left V 7 bases short and J 5 bases short, with 17 bases between. In DNA, the CDR3 is TGTGCCAGCAACTCCTCCACCATGGGAACCGGGGAGCTGTTTTTT. It codes for CASNSSTMGTGELFF.

The J gene is TRBJ2-7, the V gene TRBV7-9, with 7 bases identical to TRBD2. The CDR3 has 17 residues. CDR1 and CDR2 from the germline V gene are SEHNR and FQNEAQ (reference sequence). CDR3: CASSLKKGGAGSYQQYV. The CDR3 nucleotides read TGTGCCAGCAGCTTAAAAAAGGGAGGGGCAGGCTCCTACCAGCAGTACGTC.

The genes are TRBV6-2 or TRBV6-3 and TRBJ2-6, with TRBD2 as a possible D gene (5 bases). V was pared by 6 bases and J by 13 bases, with 19 bases between. The CDR3 is made up of 14 amino acids. Germline CDR1 MNHEY, CDR2 SVGEGT. The CDR3 loop is CASRLLSGETVLTF. CDR3 in DNA: TGTGCCAGCAGACTCCTCTCTGGGGAGACGGTCCTGACTTTC.

Notes on this clonotype: The junction departs from the called germline gene at one end, perhaps through a read error. The chain carries TRBV6-4 and TRBJ1-1; 8 bases fit TRBD1. This CDR3 region has 14 residues. Germline CDR1 and CDR2: MRHNA and SNTAGT. The CDR3 sequence: CASGDSDRATEAFF. The CDR3 bases are TGTGCCAGCGGTGATTCGGACAGGGCAACTGAAGCTTTCTTT.

This clonotype was found many times. V and J are TRBV6-6 and TRBJ1-2; D is possibly TRBD1 (5 bases). The germline V gene has CDR1 MNHNY and CDR2 SVGAGI (reference sequence). Trimming removed 5 bases at V and 4 bases at J, with 14 bases between. This CDR3 is 14 amino acids long. CDR3 bases: TGTGCCAGCAGTCACGAGGCAGGGCCCTATGGCTACACCTTC. Protein product: CASSHEAGPYGYTF.

In this sample, this clonotype turned up a few times. Compared with germline, one end of the junction differs, possibly owing to a read error. The chain has TRBV6-2 or TRBV6-3 and TRBJ1-3; D is uncertain. Germline V CDR1 and CDR2: MNHEY, SVGEGT. The CDR3 has 18 residues. CDR3 protein: CASSHSRSTLSSGNTIYF. CDR3 nucleotides: TGTGCCAGCAGTCACTCGCGATCGACACTCAGCTCTGGAAACACCATATATTTT.

This clonotype was counted at least ten times. V and J are TRBV6-5 and TRBJ2-5; 9 bases align to TRBD2. The junction had 15 bases not matched to a gene; V was cut back by 5 bases and J by 5 bases. CDR1 and CDR2 from the germline V gene are MNHEY and SVGAGI. This CDR3 spans 17 amino acids. The CDR3 region has the DNA TGTGCCAGCAGTCCCCCTTTTAGCGGGGGAAGGCAGGAGACCCAGTACTTC. It is translated as CASSPPFSGGRQETQYF.

This clonotype was picked up many times. This chain links TRBV19 with TRBJ1-2; D perhaps matches TRBD1 (5 bases). Trimming removed 4 bases from V and 2 bases from J, with 14 bases in between. Germline lookup yields CDR1 LNHDA and CDR2 SQIVND (reference sequence). The length of the CDR3 is 15 residues. CDR3 coding DNA: TGTGCCAGTAGTAAGTTCCTTGGGGCGAACTATGGCTACACCTTC. Translation gives CASSKFLGANYGYTF.

This clonotype was recorded many times. The chain joins TRBV5-1 to TRBJ2-3, with 13 bases identical to TRBD2. Germline trimming cut 2 bases from V and 4 bases from J; bases unmatched to any gene: 1. The CDR3 is made up of 15 amino acids. CDR1 and CDR2 from the germline V gene are SGHRS and YFSETQ. CDR3: CASSLLAGGPDTQYF. Here the CDR3 DNA reads TGCGCCAGCAGCTTACTAGCGGGGGGGCCAGATACGCAGTATTTT.

Many counts were recorded for this clonotype. The chain is built from TRBV4-1 and TRBJ1-6; D remains ambiguous. CDR1 MGHRA and CDR2 YSYEKL come from the germline V gene. V dropped 3 bases and J dropped 5 bases, with 11 bases sitting between them. The CDR3 is 15 amino acids. The CDR3 sequence: CASSQTGNNNSPLHF. The CDR3 coding sequence is TGCGCCAGCAGCCAGACGGGAAATAATAATTCACCCCTCCACTTT.

This clonotype occurred many times. This rearrangement joins TRBV28 to TRBJ2-7; unclear D gene. The CDR3 is made up of 13 amino acids. The ends were cut back, 5 bases at V and 7 bases at J, with 15 bases in the middle. In germline, CDR1 is MDHEN, CDR2 SYDVKM. The CDR3 protein is CASSQTAPREQYF. Written as DNA, the CDR3 is TGTGCCAGCAGTCAGACGGCCCCTAGGGAGCAGTACTTC.

The chain carries TRBV6-5 and TRBJ2-7; D is unclear. Trimming stripped 1 base from V and 3 bases from J, with 13 bases between. The V gene's germline CDR1 is MNHEY and CDR2 SVGAGI. This CDR3 is built from 15 residues. CDR3 nucleotide sequence: TGTGCCAGCAGTTACTTACGAGACTCCTACTACGAGCAGTACTTC. Its protein product is CASSYLRDSYYEQYF.

For this clonotype: One base away lies a much larger clone, so this may be a sequencing read error. No conserved phenylalanine or tryptophan is present at the end of the CDR3, so a read error is the likely explanation. This chain links TRBV30 with TRBJ1-6; 10 bases fit TRBD1. CDR1 is GTSNPN and CDR2 is SVGIG in the germline V gene (reference sequence). The CDR3 totals 17 residues. As DNA, the CDR3 is TGTGCCTGGGGGACAGGGGTTTATCGCTCCTATAATTCACTCCTCCACCTT. Translation gives CAWGTGVYRSYNSLLHL.

This sequence joins TRBV9 and TRBJ1-1; the D gene is possibly TRBD1 (6 bases). V lost 4 bases and J 6 bases, leaving 16 bases between the germline ends. This CDR3 region has 14 residues. CDR1 SGDLS and CDR2 YYNGEE come from the germline V gene. CDR3 in amino acids: CASSSHGGGAEAFF. CDR3 in DNA: TGTGCCAGCAGCTCCCACGGAGGGGGAGCTGAAGCTTTCTTT.

This clonotype showed up many times. V usage is TRBV6-6 and J usage is TRBJ2-6; weak D call: TRBD2 (7 bases). The CDR3 totals 16 residues. V was cut by 7 bases and J by 2 bases, with 15 bases left in between. Per germline, CDR1 MNHNY and CDR2 SVGAGI (reference sequence). The CDR3 DNA reads TGTGCCAGCATACCCACAGGGAGGGCTGGGGCCAACGTCCTGACTTTC. Protein sequence: CASIPTGRAGANVLTF.

This clonotype was seen repeatedly, ten times or more. V gene TRBV7-2 combines with J gene TRBJ1-4; D might be TRBD1 (5 bases). Germline values: CDR1 SGHTA, CDR2 FQGNSA. The CDR3 has 14 residues. Trimming pared 0 bases from V and 8 bases from J, leaving 10 bases between. The CDR3 loop is CASSLAGRGEKLFF. CDR3 DNA: TGTGCCAGCAGCTTAGCAGGGCGGGGGGAAAAACTGTTTTTT.

This clonotype was counted at least ten times. This chain joins TRBV7-9 and TRBJ2-4; a weak D match, TRBD1 (6 bases). The CDR3 spans 18 residues. Germline V gives CDR1 SEHNR, CDR2 FQNEAQ (reference sequence). Trimming cost V 2 bases and J 1 base, with 18 bases left between them. CDR3 DNA sequence: TGTGCCAGCAGCTTAAAGGGACACCCAGGGGTGGCCAAAAACATTCAGTACTTC. Its protein product is CASSLKGHPGVAKNIQYF.

This clonotype came up many times. This chain links TRBV30 with TRBJ1-3; 7 positions match TRBD1. The CDR3 length is 13 residues. Germline values: CDR1 GTSNPN, CDR2 SVGIG (reference sequence). V was clipped by 3 bases and J by 2 bases; unmatched bases: 1. CDR3: CAWSTGAGNTIYF. For the CDR3, the DNA is TGTGCCTGGAGCACAGGGGCTGGAAACACCATATATTTT.

This clonotype showed up many times. The CDR3 is CSARDLAGGPGYTF. CDR3 coding DNA: TGCAGTGCTAGAGATCTCGCAGGGGGTCCCGGCTACACCTTC. The chain couples TRBV20-1 to TRBJ1-2; 7 nucleotides line up with TRBD1. CDR3 length: 14 residues. Germline-derived CDR1 and CDR2 are DFQATT and SNEGSKA (reference sequence). V gave up 0 bases and J gave up 8 bases; unmatched junction bases: 9.

The table lists this clonotype with many counts. The CDR3 is CASSQGFETAGYEQYF. The CDR3 coding sequence is TGTGCCAGCAGCCAAGGATTTGAGACGGCAGGCTACGAGCAGTACTTC. V and J are TRBV4-2 and TRBJ2-7; D ambiguous. V was cut by 1 base and J by 3 bases, with 16 bases left in between. CDR1 is LGHNA, CDR2 YNFKEQ, per germline. The length of the CDR3 is 16 residues.

This clonotype was counted a few times. The V gene is TRBV5-1, the J gene TRBJ1-1, with D maybe TRBD1 (6 bases). Trimming left V 5 bases short and J 2 bases short, with 10 bases between. CDR3 length equals 13 residues. Germline CDR1 and CDR2: SGHRS and YFSETQ. The CDR3 nucleotides read TGCGCCAGCAGTGGGACACTAAACACTGAAGCTTTCTTT. This sequence encodes CASSGTLNTEAFF.

This clonotype was counted at least ten times. J is TRBJ1-4 and V is TRBV20-1; tentatively, D is TRBD1 (6 bases). Per the germline V gene, CDR1 is DFQATT and CDR2 is SNEGSKA (reference sequence). V lost 6 bases and J lost 8, with 16 bases in between. The CDR3 length is 13 residues. The CDR3 bases are TGCAGTGCCTGGGACAACTTAGGCGAAAAACTGTTTTTT. This sequence encodes CSAWDNLGEKLFF.

Ten or more counts support this clonotype. The chain recombines TRBV30 with TRBJ1-3; a possible D gene is TRBD1 (5 bases). This CDR3 is built from 14 residues. The ends were cut back, 2 bases at V and 1 base at J, with 9 bases in the middle. Looked up from germline, CDR1 is GTSNPN and CDR2 is SVGIG (reference sequence). Written as DNA, the CDR3 is TGTGCCTGGAGTACCGGGACTTCTGGAAACACCATATATTTT. Translation: CAWSTGTSGNTIYF. The full variable domain, its missing parts supplied by reference TRBV30 and TRBJ1-3, is SQTIHQWPATLVQPVGSPLSLECTVEGTSNPNLYWYRQAAGRGLQLLFYSVGIGQISSEVPQNLSASRPQDRQFILSSKKLLLSDSGFYLCAWSTGTSGNTIYFGEGSWLTVV.

The genes are TRBV19 and TRBJ1-1; D remains unclear. V was cut by 4 bases and J by 4 bases, with 10 bases left in between. CDR1 and CDR2 from the germline V gene are LNHDA and SQIVND (reference sequence). The CDR3 spans 13 residues. The CDR3 DNA follows: TGTGCCAGTAGTAGGGGAGGAGGCACTGAAGCTTTCTTT. Amino acids: CASSRGGGTEAFF.

The sample holds many counts of this clonotype. The V call is TRBV30, the J call TRBJ1-5; no reliable D call. Between the trimmed V and J ends, which lost 2 bases and 9 bases, there was a span of 11 bases. CDR1 and CDR2 (germline): GTSNPN, SVGIG (reference sequence). This CDR3 comprises 12 residues. CDR3 sequence (DNA): TGTGCCTGGAGTAGCGGGATCGGGCCCCAGCATTTT. This codes for CAWSSGIGPQHF. Variable domain in full (rest from reference TRBV30 and TRBJ1-5): SQTIHQWPATLVQPVGSPLSLECTVEGTSNPNLYWYRQAAGRGLQLLFYSVGIGQISSEVPQNLSASRPQDRQFILSSKKLLLSDSGFYLCAWSSGIGPQHFGDGTRLSIL.